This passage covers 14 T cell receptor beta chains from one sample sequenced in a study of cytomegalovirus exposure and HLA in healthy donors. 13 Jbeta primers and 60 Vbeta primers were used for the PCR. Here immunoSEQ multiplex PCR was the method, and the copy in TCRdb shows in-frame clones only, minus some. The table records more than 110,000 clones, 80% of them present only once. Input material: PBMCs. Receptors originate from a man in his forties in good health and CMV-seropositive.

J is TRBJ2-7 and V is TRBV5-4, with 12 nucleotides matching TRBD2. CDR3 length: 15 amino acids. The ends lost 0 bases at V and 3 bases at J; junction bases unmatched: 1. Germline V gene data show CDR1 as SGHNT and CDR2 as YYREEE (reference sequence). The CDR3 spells CASSLGTSGIYEQYF. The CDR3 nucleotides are TGTGCCAGCAGCTTGGGGACTAGCGGGATCTACGAGCAGTACTTC.

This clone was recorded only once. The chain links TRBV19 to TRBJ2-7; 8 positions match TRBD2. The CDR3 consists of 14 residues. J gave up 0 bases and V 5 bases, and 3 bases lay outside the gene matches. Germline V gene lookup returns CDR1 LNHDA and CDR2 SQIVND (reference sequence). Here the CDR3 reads CASSVAGGSYEQYF. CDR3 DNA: TGTGCCAGTAGTGTGGCGGGGGGCTCCTACGAGCAGTACTTC.

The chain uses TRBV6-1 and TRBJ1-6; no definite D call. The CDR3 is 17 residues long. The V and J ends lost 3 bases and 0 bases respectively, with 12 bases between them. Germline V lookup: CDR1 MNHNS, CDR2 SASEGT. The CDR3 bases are TGTGCCAGCAGTGAGGTCGGACTAAGCTCCTATAATTCACCCCTCCACTTT. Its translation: CASSEVGLSSYNSPLHF.

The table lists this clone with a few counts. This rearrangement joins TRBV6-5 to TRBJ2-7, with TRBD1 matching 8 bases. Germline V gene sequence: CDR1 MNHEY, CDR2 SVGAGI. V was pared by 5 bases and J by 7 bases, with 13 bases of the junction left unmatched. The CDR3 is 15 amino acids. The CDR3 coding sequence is TGTGCCAGCAGTCCCTGGACAGGGCGTACGATAGAGCAGTACTTC. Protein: CASSPWTGRTIEQYF.

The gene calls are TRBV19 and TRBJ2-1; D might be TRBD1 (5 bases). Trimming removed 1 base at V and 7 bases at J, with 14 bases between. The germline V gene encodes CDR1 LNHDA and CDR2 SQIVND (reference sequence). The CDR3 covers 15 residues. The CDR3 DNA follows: TGTGCCAGTAGTATAGGGCAGGGCGCTTGGAATGAGCAGTTCTTC. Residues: CASSIGQGAWNEQFF. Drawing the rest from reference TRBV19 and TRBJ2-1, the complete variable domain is DGGITQSPKYLFRKEGQNVTLSCEQNLNHDAMYWYRQDPGQGLRLIYYSQIVNDFQKGDIAEGYSVSREKKESFPLTVTSAQKNPTAFYLCASSIGQGAWNEQFFGPGTRLTVL.

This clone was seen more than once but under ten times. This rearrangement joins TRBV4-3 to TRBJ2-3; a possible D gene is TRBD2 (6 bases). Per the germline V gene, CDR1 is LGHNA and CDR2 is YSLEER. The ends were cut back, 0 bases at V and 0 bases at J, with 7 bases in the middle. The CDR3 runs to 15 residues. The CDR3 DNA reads TGCGCCAGCAGCCAAGAGGGGGGAAGCACAGATACGCAGTATTTT. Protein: CASSQEGGSTDTQYF.

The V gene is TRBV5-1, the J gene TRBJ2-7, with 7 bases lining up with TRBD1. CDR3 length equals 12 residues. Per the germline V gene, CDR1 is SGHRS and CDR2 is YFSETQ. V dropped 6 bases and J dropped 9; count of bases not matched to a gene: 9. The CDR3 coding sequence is TGCGCCAGCATTCCGGGCTCAGGGGGGCAGTACTTC. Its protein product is CASIPGSGGQYF.

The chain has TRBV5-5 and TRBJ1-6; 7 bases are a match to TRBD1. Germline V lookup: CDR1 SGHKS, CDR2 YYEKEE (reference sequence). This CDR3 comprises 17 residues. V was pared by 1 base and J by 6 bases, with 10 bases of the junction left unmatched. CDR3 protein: CASSLNPQGPSNSPLHF. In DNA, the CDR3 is TGTGCCAGCAGCTTGAACCCACAGGGGCCGAGTAATTCACCCCTCCACTTT.

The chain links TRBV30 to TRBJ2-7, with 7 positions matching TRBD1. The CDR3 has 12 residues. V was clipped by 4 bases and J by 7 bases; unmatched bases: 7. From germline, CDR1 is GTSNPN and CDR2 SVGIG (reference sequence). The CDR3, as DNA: TGTGCCTGGACAGGGGGACCTTGGGAGCAGTACTTC. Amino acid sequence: CAWTGGPWEQYF. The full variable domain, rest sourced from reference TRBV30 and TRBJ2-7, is SQTIHQWPATLVQPVGSPLSLECTVEGTSNPNLYWYRQAAGRGLQLLFYSVGIGQISSEVPQNLSASRPQDRQFILSSKKLLLSDSGFYLCAWTGGPWEQYFGPGTRLTVT.

This CDR3 is CASSPRTGGFYEQYF. The CDR3 DNA reads as TGCGCCAGCAGCCCCAGGACAGGGGGCTTCTACGAGCAGTACTTC. The J gene is TRBJ2-7, the V gene TRBV4-1; 11 bases are shared with TRBD1. J gave up 3 bases and V 4 bases, and 5 bases lay outside the gene matches. This CDR3 is built from 15 residues. CDR1 and CDR2 (germline): MGHRA, YSYEKL.

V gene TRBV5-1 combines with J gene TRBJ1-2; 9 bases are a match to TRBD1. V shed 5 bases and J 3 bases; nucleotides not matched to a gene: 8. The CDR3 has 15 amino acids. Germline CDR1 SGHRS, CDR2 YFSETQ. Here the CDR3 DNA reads TGCGCCAGCAGGTTTGGGACAGGGAAGGACTATGGCTACACCTTC. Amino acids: CASRFGTGKDYGYTF. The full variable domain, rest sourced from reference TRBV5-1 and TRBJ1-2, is KAGVTQTPRYLIKTRGQQVTLSCSPISGHRSVSWYQQTPGQGLQFLFEYFSETQRNKGNFPGRFSGRQFSNSRSEMNVSTLELGDSALYLCASRFGTGKDYGYTFGSGTRLTVV.

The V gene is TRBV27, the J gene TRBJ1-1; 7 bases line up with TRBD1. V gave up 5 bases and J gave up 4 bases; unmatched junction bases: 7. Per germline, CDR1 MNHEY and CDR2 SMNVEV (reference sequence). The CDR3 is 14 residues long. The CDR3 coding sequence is TGTGCCAGCAGTCCGCAGGGGGTTAGCACTGAAGCTTTCTTT. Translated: CASSPQGVSTEAFF.

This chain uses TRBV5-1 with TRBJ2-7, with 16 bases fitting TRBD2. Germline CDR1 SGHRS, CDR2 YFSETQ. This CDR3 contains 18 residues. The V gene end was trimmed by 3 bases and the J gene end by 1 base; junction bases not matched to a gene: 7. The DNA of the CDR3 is TGCGCCAGCAGCTCGGGACTAGCGGGAGGGCCTTTATCCTACGAGCAGTACTTC. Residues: CASSSGLAGGPLSYEQYF.

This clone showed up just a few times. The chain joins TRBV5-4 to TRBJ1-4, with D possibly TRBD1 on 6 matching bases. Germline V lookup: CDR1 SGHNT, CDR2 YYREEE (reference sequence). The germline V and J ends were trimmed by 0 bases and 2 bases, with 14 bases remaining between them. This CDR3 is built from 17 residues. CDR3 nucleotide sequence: TGTGCCAGCAGCTTGGGGCCCGGGGGGCGCACTAATGAAAAACTGTTTTTT. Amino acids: CASSLGPGGRTNEKLFF.